These T cell receptor beta chains were read from a single sample in a study of vaccination and CD4 T cells after COVID-19. Using its own MiXCR run on the PCR reads, TCRdb lists one record per CDR3 protein. The sample contains about 9,000 distinct CDR3 sequences, approximately 35% of which appear only once. These TCRs' antigens remain unknown. The sample taken for sequencing was CD4+ T cells from blood, cultured in vitro. The source is a human donor in good health. Each CDR3 is given with its conserved first and last residue. Each record gives: J gene, clone size, D gene, V gene, CDR3 protein, CDR3 DNA. The D gene is left open where the match is weak. Rows may omit the clone size; those that give it use once, few, many or a size class.

>TRBJ2-7|.|.|TRBV7-6
CASSLDRASYEQYF
TGTGCCAGCAGCTTAGACAGGGCCTCCTACGAGCAGTACTTC
>TRBJ1-1|few|.|TRBV15
CATSKTGRPIFGNTEAFF
TGTGCCACCAGCAAAACGGGACGTCCGATTTTTGGGAACACTGAAGCTTTCTTT
>TRBJ1-4|.|TRBD1|TRBV20-1
CSARTGYEKLFF
TGCAGTGCTAGGACAGGGTATGAAAAACTGTTTTTT
>TRBJ1-1|few|TRBD1|TRBV7-3
CASSPEGAAGRTEAFF
TGTGCCAGCAGCCCGGAGGGGGCCGCAGGGAGGACTGAAGCTTTCTTT
>TRBJ1-1|few|TRBD1|TRBV7-9
CASSPRTGLWEAFF
TGTGCCAGCAGCCCGAGGACAGGGCTATGGGAAGCTTTCTTT
>TRBJ1-1|.|.|TRBV2
CASRVIRGAYTEAFF
TGTGCCAGCAGAGTAATCCGCGGGGCATACACTGAAGCTTTCTTT
>TRBJ1-1|.|.|TRBV7-2
CASSLNPSTEAFF
TGTGCCAGCAGCTTAAATCCCAGCACTGAAGCTTTCTTT
>TRBJ2-7|few|.|TRBV6-5
CASSYSPGSYEQYF
TGTGCCAGCAGTTACTCGCCGGGCTCCTACGAGCAGTACTTC
>TRBJ2-1|.|.|TRBV7-9
CASSPRTVYNEQFF
TGTGCCAGCAGCCCCAGGACAGTCTACAATGAGCAGTTCTTC
>TRBJ1-1|few|TRBD1|TRBV19
CASSWGQGFTEAFF
TGTGCCAGTAGTTGGGGACAGGGGTTCACTGAAGCTTTCTTT
>TRBJ2-2|.|TRBD1|TRBV6-2/TRBV6-3
CASSDRGNTGELFF
TGTGCCAGCAGTGACAGGGGGAACACCGGGGAGCTGTTTTTT
>TRBJ2-3|few|TRBD1|TRBV5-1
CASTLTGGADTQYF
TGCGCCAGCACCTTGACAGGGGGCGCAGATACGCAGTATTTT
>TRBJ1-5|large|.|TRBV6-5
CASSFGQLNQPQHF
TGTGCCAGCAGTTTTGGACAGCTCAATCAGCCCCAGCATTTT
>TRBJ1-4|.|TRBD1|TRBV28
CASRRTGLYSGEKLFF
TGTGCCAGCAGACGGACAGGGTTATATTCGGGTGAAAAACTGTTTTTT
>TRBJ2-3|.|.|TRBV11-2
CASSPAGASEVVWDTQYF
TGTGCCAGCAGCCCCGCAGGGGCTAGCGAGGTGGTGTGGGATACGCAGTATTTT
>TRBJ2-2|.|TRBD2|TRBV20-1
CSARDWREGNTGELFF
TGCAGTGCTAGAGATTGGCGGGAGGGGAACACCGGGGAGCTGTTTTTT
>TRBJ1-5|.|TRBD1|TRBV28
CASYGQGGFQPQHF
TGTGCCAGCTACGGACAGGGGGGTTTTCAGCCCCAGCATTTT
>TRBJ1-6|few|.|TRBV7-3
CASSLRGGNSPLHF
TGTGCCAGCAGCTTAAGGGGAGGAAATTCACCCCTCCACTTT
>TRBJ2-3|.|.|TRBV11-3
CASSRTRAADTQYF
TGTGCCAGCAGCCGAACTAGAGCGGCCGATACGCAGTATTTT
>TRBJ2-3|.|TRBD2|TRBV20-1
CSARERRREKDTQYF
TGCAGTGCTAGGGAGCGTCGGCGGGAGAAAGATACGCAGTATTTT
>TRBJ2-7|few|.|TRBV30
CAWSGTWMDEQYF
TGTGCCTGGAGTGGGACATGGATGGACGAGCAGTACTTC
>TRBJ2-7|.|.|TRBV28
CASSLPHEQYF
TGTGCCAGCAGTTTGCCCCACGAGCAGTACTTC
>TRBJ2-1|.|TRBD2|TRBV2
CASSPRTSGGEQFF
TGTGCCAGCAGTCCAAGGACTAGCGGTGGAGAGCAGTTCTTC
>TRBJ2-7|.|TRBD1|TRBV20-1
CSARDLTRQGAAYEQYF
TGCAGTGCTAGAGATCTCACAAGACAGGGGGCCGCCTACGAGCAGTACTTC
>TRBJ2-7|.|TRBD2|TRBV4-2
CASSQLQGGAYEQYF
TGTGCCAGCAGCCAACTCCAGGGAGGGGCCTACGAGCAGTACTTC
>TRBJ2-5|few|.|TRBV5-4
CASSLVGEAKTQYF
TGTGCCAGCAGCTTGGTGGGGGAGGCGAAGACCCAGTACTTC
>TRBJ2-7|.|TRBD2|TRBV7-8
CASSALGEAGVREQYF
TGTGCCAGCAGCGCACTTGGGGAAGCGGGAGTGAGGGAGCAGTACTTC
>TRBJ2-7|.|TRBD1|TRBV28
CASSPPGQYYEQYF
TGTGCCAGCAGTCCTCCGGGACAGTACTACGAGCAGTACTTC
>TRBJ2-1|.|TRBD2|TRBV7-2
CASSPTGLTYNEQFF
TGTGCCAGCAGCCCCACGGGACTAACCTACAATGAGCAGTTCTTC
>TRBJ1-2|few|.|TRBV24-1
CATSDPGRFYGYTF
TGTGCCACCAGTGATCCGGGACGCTTCTATGGCTACACCTTC
>TRBJ1-2|.|.|TRBV6-2/TRBV6-3
CASSYRDYGYTF
TGTGCCAGCAGTTACAGGGATTATGGCTACACCTTC
>TRBJ2-3|.|TRBD2|TRBV11-1
CASSPRIAGNTDTQYF
TGTGCCAGCAGCCCCCGGATAGCGGGAAACACAGATACGCAGTATTTT
>TRBJ2-3|.|.|TRBV29-1
CSVIGESAQYF
TGCAGCGTTATCGGGGAGAGCGCGCAGTATTTT
>TRBJ1-1|few|.|TRBV28
CASSLTLGKNTEAFF
TGTGCCAGCAGTTTAACCTTGGGAAAGAACACTGAAGCTTTCTTT
>TRBJ2-1|few|.|TRBV6-5
CASSYSPAVSYNEQFF
TGTGCCAGCAGTTACTCGCCCGCGGTCTCCTACAATGAGCAGTTCTTC
>TRBJ2-3|.|TRBD2|TRBV4-2
CASSQDLTSAKDTQYF
TGTGCCAGCAGCCAAGATCTAACTAGCGCAAAAGATACGCAGTATTTT
>TRBJ1-6|.|.|TRBV28
CASSSNDGQNSPLHF
TGTGCCAGCAGTTCTAACGACGGACAGAATTCACCCCTCCACTTT
>TRBJ1-2|.|.|TRBV14
CASSPPPPGQGNGYTF
TGTGCCAGCAGCCCACCCCCCCCCGGGCAGGGTAATGGCTACACCTTC
>TRBJ2-3|.|.|TRBV20-1
CSARDPLGGDTQYF
TGCAGTGCTAGAGATCCCTTGGGGGGAGATACGCAGTATTTT
>TRBJ2-2|.|.|TRBV19
CASSILGGPGELFF
TGTGCCAGTAGTATACTAGGTGGTCCCGGGGAGCTGTTTTTT
>TRBJ2-1|medium-sized|.|TRBV6-1
CASSEYRSSDYNEQFF
TGTGCCAGCAGTGAATATAGGTCTAGCGATTACAATGAGCAGTTCTTC
>TRBJ1-1|.|.|TRBV5-1
CASSSGTMGTEAFF
TGCGCCAGCAGCTCGGGGACGATGGGCACTGAAGCTTTCTTT
>TRBJ2-1|.|.|TRBV20-1
CSAQTPSHLSSYNEQFF
TGCAGTGCCCAGACTCCTAGCCACTTAAGCTCCTACAATGAGCAGTTCTTC
>TRBJ1-5|.|.|TRBV28
CASSSRDLSNQPQHF
TGTGCCAGCAGTTCCAGGGACCTTAGCAATCAGCCCCAGCATTTT
>TRBJ1-1|.|.|TRBV18
CASSRQNTEAFF
TGTGCCAGCTCACGACAGAACACTGAAGCTTTCTTT
>TRBJ1-5|few|.|TRBV28
CASSFMASLINQPQHF
TGTGCCAGCAGTTTTATGGCCAGCTTGATCAATCAGCCCCAGCATTTT
>TRBJ1-5|.|.|TRBV10-3
CAISEWAADYSNQPQHF
TGTGCCATCAGTGAATGGGCAGCCGACTATAGCAATCAGCCCCAGCATTTT
>TRBJ1-5|.|TRBD1|TRBV19
CASSIPGQGLNQPQHF
TGTGCCAGTAGTATTCCAGGACAGGGCCTAAATCAGCCCCAGCATTTT
>TRBJ2-7|.|.|TRBV28
CASGDSRHEQYF
TGTGCCAGTGGGGACTCTCGTCACGAGCAGTACTTC
>TRBJ2-2|.|TRBD2|TRBV7-7
CASSNSGRHTGELFF
TGTGCTAGCAGCAATAGCGGGAGACACACCGGGGAGCTGTTTTTT
>TRBJ2-5|.|TRBD1|TRBV7-3
CASSQGQGESETQYF
TGTGCCAGCAGCCAGGGACAGGGGGAATCAGAGACCCAGTACTTC
>TRBJ2-7|few|.|TRBV7-9
CASSLVWSYEQYF
TGTGCCAGCAGCTTAGTCTGGTCCTACGAGCAGTACTTC
>TRBJ2-7|few|TRBD2|TRBV28
CASSSTSGSGRGHPYEQYF
TGTGCCAGCAGTTCCACTAGCGGGAGTGGGCGGGGGCATCCCTACGAGCAGTACTTC
>TRBJ1-2|.|.|TRBV4-3
CASSQDRQTSGYTF
TGCGCCAGCAGCCAAGACAGGCAGACGAGCGGCTACACCTTC
>TRBJ2-2|.|.|TRBV23-1
CASSWAPTPFPGELFF
TGCGCCAGCAGTTGGGCCCCTACTCCGTTTCCCGGGGAGCTGTTTTTT
>TRBJ1-1|.|.|TRBV19
CASSIRRDTEAFF
TGTGCCAGTAGTATTCGCCGTGACACTGAAGCTTTCTTT
>TRBJ2-7|.|.|TRBV27
CASSPLPLDPSSYEQYF
TGTGCCAGCAGTCCTCTTCCCTTGGACCCGAGCTCCTACGAGCAGTACTTC
>TRBJ2-1|few|.|TRBV11-2
CASSLRRRNEQFF
TGTGCCAGCAGCTTAAGACGGCGGAATGAGCAGTTCTTC
>TRBJ1-5|.|.|TRBV20-1
CSARVRVRGNQPQHF
TGCAGTGCTAGAGTACGGGTTCGGGGCAATCAGCCCCAGCATTTT
>TRBJ2-5|.|.|TRBV20-1
CSAADFSQETQYF
TGCAGTGCTGCCGATTTTTCCCAGGAGACCCAGTACTTC